The 6 T cell receptor beta chains below come from one sample, sequenced in a study of T cell responses to AZD1222 COVID-19 vaccine (TCRdb year 2021). The protocol used for the library was the immunoSEQ multiplex PCR assay. The table comes from immuneACCESS by way of TCRdb, which keeps in-frame sequences with V and J called. Part of the clones is missing from these tables; in studies checked, under half for an unresolved V gene and the rest for unknown reasons. This sample is represented by around 120,000 clones; approximately 86% of them were singletons. The leading ten clones occupy roughly 2.3% of the sample. The time point label, read with the paper, signifies: baseline before first vaccination. The sequencing used peripheral blood, collected on day 0 of AZD1222 vaccination. These receptors all come from an adult in good health.

The V and J genes are TRBV5-1 and TRBJ2-7, with no clear D. CDR1 is SGHRS, CDR2 YFSETQ, per germline. The V and J ends lost 2 bases and 0 bases respectively, with 12 bases between them. The CDR3 has 15 residues. This CDR3 reads CASSLTRPSSYEQYF. As DNA, the CDR3 is TGCGCCAGCAGCTTAACCCGGCCGAGCTCCTACGAGCAGTACTTC.

The chain combines TRBV10-3 with TRBJ1-5, with D tentatively TRBD1 (5 bases). V lost 3 bases and J lost 2, with 11 bases in between. Germline V gene data show CDR1 as ENHRY and CDR2 as SYGVKD. The CDR3 has 15 amino acids. CDR3 DNA: TGTGCCATCAGTGAAGAGGGGTTAGGCAATCAGCCCCAGCATTTT. This sequence encodes CAISEEGLGNQPQHF.

This chain links TRBV6-1 with TRBJ2-7; TRBD1 might be the D (6 bases). From germline, CDR1 is MNHNS and CDR2 SASEGT. V was cut by 6 bases and J by 5 bases, with 11 bases left in between. The CDR3 contains 12 residues. The CDR3 nucleotides read TGTGCCAGCAGGGGGGACACACACGAGCAGTACTTC. Its protein product is CASRGDTHEQYF.

The chain has TRBV30 and TRBJ1-6, with 8 bases identical to TRBD1. Per the germline V gene, CDR1 is GTSNPN and CDR2 is SVGIG (reference sequence). The CDR3 consists of 13 residues. V shed 0 bases, J shed 9 bases, and the junction held 1 base outside the gene matches. The CDR3 reads CAWSVQGGSPLHF. The CDR3 coding sequence is TGTGCCTGGAGTGTACAGGGGGGTTCACCCCTCCACTTT.

V and J are TRBV12-3 or TRBV12-4 and TRBJ1-5; no clear D. CDR3 length: 13 amino acids. Trimming shortened V by 7 bases and J by 0 bases, and 7 bases separated the two germline ends. The CDR3 protein is CASTKDSNQPQHF. As DNA, the CDR3 is TGTGCCAGCACCAAAGATAGCAATCAGCCCCAGCATTTT.

This rearrangement joins TRBV30 to TRBJ2-2; 8 bases fit TRBD1. CDR3 length equals 13 residues. Germline CDR1 reads GTSNPN; CDR2 reads SVGIG (reference sequence). V lost 5 bases, J lost 6 bases, and 5 bases stayed unmatched. Here the CDR3 reads CAWSRGQAGELFF. The CDR3 DNA follows: TGTGCCTGGTCCAGGGGGCAGGCCGGGGAGCTGTTTTTT.